The rows below give T cell receptor beta chains drawn from one sample of a study of T-cell reconstitution after alpha-beta-depleted transplantation in children. TCRdb re-called the PCR reads through MiXCR, storing one row per CDR3 protein. The sample has some 200,000 distinct CDR3 sequences, roughly 8.3% seen once. The material sequenced was PBMCs, mostly from graft donor cells, taken 360 days after TCRalphabeta/CD19-depleted stem cell transplant. These receptors all come from a male patient aged 2 to 9 who had a stem cell transplant for acute myeloid leukemia, so the T cells may come from the graft donor. Both conserved end residues are part of each CDR3. D genes are given only for firm matches. A row's size may be missing; if present it is once, few, many or a size class.

>TRBJ2-5|NA|12|TRBV6-6|NA
TGTGCCAGCAGTCACCTCCAAGAGACCCAGTACTTC
CASSHLQETQYF
>TRBJ2-1|many|13|TRBV27|NA
TGTGCCAGCAGTTTATCGTTGGGAAATGAGCAGTTCTTC
CASSLSLGNEQFF
>TRBJ2-4|few|16|TRBV5-1|NA
TGCGCCAGCAGCTCGGACCCCTCGATGGACAAGAACATTCAGTACTTC
CASSSDPSMDKNIQYF
>TRBJ2-2|few|14|TRBV10-3|NA
TGTGCCATCAGTGAAGAACTGACCACCGGGGAGCTGTTTTTT
CAISEELTTGELFF
>TRBJ1-2|NA|15|TRBV12-3/TRBV12-4|NA
TGTGCCAGCAGTTCGAGGGGATTGGTTTACTCCGGCTACACCTTC
CASSSRGLVYSGYTF
>TRBJ2-4|many|14|TRBV29-1|TRBD1
TGCAGCGTTAGAGGGGGGACAGGGGATATAGTTCAGTACTTC
CSVRGGTGDIVQYF
>TRBJ2-7|few|12|TRBV7-9|NA
TGTGCCAGCAGCTTAGTTATCTACGAGCAGTACTTC
CASSLVIYEQYF
>TRBJ2-5|NA|15|TRBV7-2|NA
TGTGCCAGCAGCCACTCCGGGGGCATCCAAGAGACCCAGTACTTC
CASSHSGGIQETQYF
>TRBJ2-5|NA|14|TRBV25-1|TRBD2
TGTGCCTCCGGGACTAGCGGGTTTCAAGAGACCCAGTACTTC
CASGTSGFQETQYF
>TRBJ2-1|few|17|TRBV20-1|TRBD2
TGCAGTGCTAGTATGGGGGAGGGCCCAGTACTATACAATGAGCAGTTCTTC
CSASMGEGPVLYNEQFF
>TRBJ2-1|many|16|TRBV4-1|TRBD2
TGCGCCAGCAGCCAAGAGGTCCGACATTCGGGAGGGGAGCAGTTCTTC
CASSQEVRHSGGEQFF
>TRBJ2-5|NA|15|TRBV12-3/TRBV12-4|NA
TGTGCCAGCAGTTTGCCGGGGGCACCACAAGAGACCCAGTACTTC
CASSLPGAPQETQYF
>TRBJ2-1|many|15|TRBV4-3|TRBD2
TGCGCCAGCAGCCATCCACCAGGGACTAGCAATGAGCAGTTCTTC
CASSHPPGTSNEQFF
>TRBJ2-3|NA|14|TRBV5-4|NA
TGTGCCAGCAGCTTGAGATCTAGCACAGATACGCAGTATTTT
CASSLRSSTDTQYF
>TRBJ2-7|many|15|TRBV5-1|TRBD2
TGCGCCAGCAGCGGGTTTAGCGGGAGTTTGTACGAGCAGTACTTC
CASSGFSGSLYEQYF
>TRBJ2-1|many|14|TRBV20-1|NA
TGCAGTGCTAGGGGCGGACCCTCCTACAATGAGCAGTTCTTC
CSARGGPSYNEQFF
>TRBJ2-7|few|17|TRBV7-8|TRBD1
TGTGCCAGCAGCTTATTATCCAGGGGGACAGTCTCCTACGAGCAGTACTTC
CASSLLSRGTVSYEQYF
>TRBJ1-2|few|15|TRBV5-6|TRBD1
TGTGCCAGCAGCCCCCCGGGACAGCGGGGGTATGGCTACACCTTC
CASSPPGQRGYGYTF
>TRBJ2-1|many|14|TRBV7-2|TRBD1
TGTGCCAGCAGCTTACGACAGGGGGCTTCTGAGCAGTTCTTC
CASSLRQGASEQFF
>TRBJ1-5|few|15|TRBV15|NA
TGTGCCACCAGCAGGGTCTTTGATAGCAATCAGCCCCAGCATTTT
CATSRVFDSNQPQHF
>TRBJ2-1|many|14|TRBV6-5|NA
TGTGCCAGCAGTTACTGGGGCGCGGACAATGAGCAGTTCTTC
CASSYWGADNEQFF
>TRBJ2-1|NA|16|TRBV12-3/TRBV12-4|NA
TGTGCCAGCAGTCATCCAGCCGGAAGGTCCTACAATGAGCAGTTCTTC
CASSHPAGRSYNEQFF
>TRBJ1-2|NA|13|TRBV12-3/TRBV12-4|NA
TGTGCCAGCAGTTTAGCGCGGAGCTATGGCTACACCTTC
CASSLARSYGYTF
>TRBJ2-5|few|15|TRBV12-3/TRBV12-4|TRBD1
TGTGCCAGCAGCTTACCGGACAGGGTGGGAGAGACCCAGTACTTC
CASSLPDRVGETQYF
>TRBJ2-5|few|15|TRBV21-1|NA
TGTGCCAGCAGCATTACCGGGGGGGTTGGAGAGACCCAGTACTTC
CASSITGGVGETQYF
>TRBJ2-3|many|16|TRBV5-1|TRBD2
TGCGCCAGCAGCTTGCAACTAGCGGGGGGCTTAGATACGCAGTATTTT
CASSLQLAGGLDTQYF
>TRBJ2-3|NA|16|TRBV7-9|NA
TGTGCCAGCAGCTACCCAACAGGGAGGTCCACAGATACGCAGTATTTT
CASSYPTGRSTDTQYF
>TRBJ2-1|many|14|TRBV20-1|TRBD2
TGCAGTGCTAGGAGCGGGAGTGGTAAGACTGAGCAGTTCTTC
CSARSGSGKTEQFF
>TRBJ2-5|many|15|TRBV4-1|TRBD1
TGCGCCAGCAGGCCTAGGGACAGACACCAAGAGACCCAGTACTTC
CASRPRDRHQETQYF
>TRBJ2-2|few|15|TRBV11-3|NA
TGTGCCAGCAGCTTAGTGCAAGAAAACACCGGGGAGCTGTTTTTT
CASSLVQENTGELFF
>TRBJ2-2|many|19|TRBV4-2|TRBD2
TGTGCCAGCAGCCTCAGGGGTACCGGGACTAGCTCCTTCACCGGGGAGCTGTTTTTT
CASSLRGTGTSSFTGELFF
>TRBJ2-2|few|17|TRBV4-1|NA
TGCGCCAGCAGCCAAGACCGTGGGGTCGCGAACACCGGGGAGCTGTTTTTT
CASSQDRGVANTGELFF
>TRBJ2-3|many|17|TRBV6-2/TRBV6-3|NA
TGTGCCAGCATGGAGTGGGGACGCTTCTCAAGCACAGATACGCAGTATTTT
CASMEWGRFSSTDTQYF
>TRBJ2-1|NA|13|TRBV18|NA
TGTGCCAGCATAACGCCCTCCTACAATGAGCAGTTCTTC
CASITPSYNEQFF
>TRBJ2-3|many|14|TRBV10-3|NA
TGTGCCATAACCGGGACCAAGAATGGCGATACGCAGTATTTT
CAITGTKNGDTQYF
>TRBJ1-1|many|14|TRBV29-1|NA
TGCAGCGTGTTGGGGATCGGACAGATCACTGAAGCTTTCTTT
CSVLGIGQITEAFF
>TRBJ2-5|many|14|TRBV20-1|NA
TGCAGTGCTTCCAGACAGGAGCGGTTGGAGACCCAGTACTTC
CSASRQERLETQYF
>TRBJ2-3|many|17|TRBV6-5|NA
TGTGCCAGCAGTTACTCAGTGCTAGACGCGGGCACAGATACGCAGTATTTT
CASSYSVLDAGTDTQYF
>TRBJ2-3|few|13|TRBV7-9|NA
TGTGCCAGCAGCTTTCCGGGAGCAGATACGCAGTATTTT
CASSFPGADTQYF